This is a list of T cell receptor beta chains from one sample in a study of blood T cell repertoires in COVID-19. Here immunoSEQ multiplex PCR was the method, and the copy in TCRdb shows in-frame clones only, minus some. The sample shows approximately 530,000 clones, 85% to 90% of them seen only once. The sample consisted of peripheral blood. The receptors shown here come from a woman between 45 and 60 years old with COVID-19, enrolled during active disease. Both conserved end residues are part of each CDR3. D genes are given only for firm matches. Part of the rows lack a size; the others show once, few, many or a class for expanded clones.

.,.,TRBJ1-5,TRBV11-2,CASSMGHRDPQHF,TGTGCCAGCAGCATGGGACACCGTGATCCCCAGCATTTT
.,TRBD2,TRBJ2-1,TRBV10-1,CASQLAGGHNEQFF,TGCGCCAGCCAACTAGCGGGGGGACACAATGAGCAGTTCTTC
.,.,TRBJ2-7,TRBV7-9,CASSSPPTFAEQYF,TGTGCCAGCAGCTCTCCACCCACCTTTGCGGAGCAGTACTTC
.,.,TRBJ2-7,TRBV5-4,CASSLSPMRNYEQYF,TGTGCCAGCAGCTTGTCCCCCATGCGGAACTACGAGCAGTACTTC
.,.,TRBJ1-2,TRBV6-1,CASSTSGGNYGYTF,TGTGCCAGCAGTACCTCCGGGGGGAACTATGGCTACACCTTC
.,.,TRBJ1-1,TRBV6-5,CASSPGGGLDTEAFF,TGTGCCAGCAGCCCGGGGGGGGGACTTGACACTGAAGCTTTCTTT
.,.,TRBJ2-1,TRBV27,CASSPMGRSSYNEQFF,TGTGCCAGCAGCCCCATGGGCAGAAGCTCCTACAATGAGCAGTTCTTC
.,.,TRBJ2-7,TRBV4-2,CASSQDRGNYEQYF,TGTGCCAGCAGCCAAGATCGGGGAAACTACGAGCAGTACTTC
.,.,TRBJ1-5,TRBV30,CAWSVRGNGQPQHF,TGTGCCTGGAGTGTACGAGGGAACGGGCAGCCCCAGCATTTT
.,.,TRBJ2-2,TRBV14,CASSQVKSGAGELFF,TGTGCCAGCAGCCAAGTCAAGAGCGGAGCCGGGGAGCTGTTTTTT
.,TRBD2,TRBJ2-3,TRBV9,CASSTDRLAGVEGTDTQYF,TGTGCCAGCAGCACCGACAGACTAGCGGGGGTTGAAGGGACAGATACGCAGTATTTT
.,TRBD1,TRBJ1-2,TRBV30,CACSRGPENGYTF,TGTGCCTGTTCCAGGGGGCCGGAAAATGGCTACACCTTC
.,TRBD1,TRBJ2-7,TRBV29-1,CSVVGQTSYEQYF,TGCAGCGTTGTGGGACAGACCTCCTACGAGCAGTACTTC
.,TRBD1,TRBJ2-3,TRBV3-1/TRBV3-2,CASSQGQGNGDTQYF,TGTGCCAGCAGCCAGGGACAGGGGAATGGGGATACGCAGTATTTT
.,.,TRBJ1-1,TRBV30,CAWKLANTEAFF,TGTGCCTGGAAGTTGGCGAACACTGAAGCTTTCTTT
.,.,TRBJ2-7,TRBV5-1,CASRSTTGTYEQYF,TGCGCCAGCAGATCCACGACAGGCACCTACGAGCAGTACTTC
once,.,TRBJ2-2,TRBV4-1,CASSQSHITGELFF,TGCGCCAGCAGCCAATCACATATCACCGGGGAGCTGTTTTTT
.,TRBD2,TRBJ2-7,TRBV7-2,CASSLASGGSLYEQYF,TGTGCCAGCAGCTTAGCCAGCGGGGGCTCCTTGTACGAGCAGTACTTC
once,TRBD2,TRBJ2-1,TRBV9,CASSPRSGTSGNNEQFF,TGTGCCAGCAGCCCACGATCCGGGACTAGCGGGAACAATGAGCAGTTCTTC
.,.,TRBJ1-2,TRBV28,CATGRGDRYGYTF,TGTGCCACCGGGAGGGGAGATAGATATGGCTACACCTTC
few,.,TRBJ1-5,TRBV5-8,CASSLSGQWGQPQHF,TGTGCCAGCAGCTTGAGTGGACAGTGGGGCCAGCCCCAGCATTTT
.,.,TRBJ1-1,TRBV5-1,CASSLASGDTEAFF,TGCGCCAGCAGCTTGGCCAGCGGAGATACTGAAGCTTTCTTT
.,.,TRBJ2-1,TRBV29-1,CSVGGGEQFF,TGCAGCGTTGGGGGCGGTGAGCAGTTCTTC
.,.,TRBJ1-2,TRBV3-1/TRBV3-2,CASRPDRGGYGYTF,TGTGCCAGCAGACCCGATCGAGGGGGCTATGGCTACACCTTC
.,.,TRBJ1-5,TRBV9,CASSVDGGVSQPQHF,TGTGCCAGCAGCGTAGATGGGGGGGTTAGTCAGCCCCAGCATTTT
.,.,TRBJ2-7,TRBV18,CASSPGGTGYEQYF,TGTGCCAGCTCACCGGGAGGAACAGGCTACGAGCAGTACTTC
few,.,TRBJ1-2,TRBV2,CASTGDNDGGYTF,TGTGCCAGCACCGGGGACAACGATGGCGGCTACACCTTC
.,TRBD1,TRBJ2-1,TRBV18,CASSPQGGPYNEQFF,TGTGCCAGCTCACCACAAGGGGGCCCCTACAATGAGCAGTTCTTC
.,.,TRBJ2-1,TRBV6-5,CASRLLDEQFF,TGTGCCAGCAGGCTATTGGATGAGCAGTTCTTC
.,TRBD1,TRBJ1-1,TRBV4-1,CASSPSTGEPEAFF,TGCGCCAGCAGCCCTTCGACAGGGGAGCCTGAAGCTTTCTTT
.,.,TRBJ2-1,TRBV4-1,CASSQPNANNEQFF,TGCGCCAGCAGCCAACCGAATGCGAACAATGAGCAGTTCTTC
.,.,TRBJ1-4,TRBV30,CACSGGAANEKLFF,TGTGCCTGTTCGGGGGGCGCGGCTAATGAAAAACTGTTTTTT
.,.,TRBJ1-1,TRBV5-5,CASSLLREYLSNTEAFF,TGTGCCAGCAGCTTGTTACGGGAATACCTTTCGAACACTGAAGCTTTCTTT
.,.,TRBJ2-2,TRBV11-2,CASSLTGIGELFF,TGTGCCAGCAGCTTGACCGGGATCGGGGAGCTGTTTTTT
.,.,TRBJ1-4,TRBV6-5,CASSQGLNEKLFF,TGTGCCAGCAGTCAGGGCCTAAATGAAAAACTGTTTTTT
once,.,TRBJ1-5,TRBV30,CAWSVAGSQPQHF,TGTGCCTGGAGTGTAGCAGGAAGTCAGCCCCAGCATTTT
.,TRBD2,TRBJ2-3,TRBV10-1,CASSGRRGGSDTQYF,TGCGCCAGCAGTGGCCGGCGGGGGGGGTCAGATACGCAGTATTTT
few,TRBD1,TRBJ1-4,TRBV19,CASMVRQGANEKLFF,TGTGCCAGTATGGTTCGACAGGGGGCGAATGAAAAACTGTTTTTT
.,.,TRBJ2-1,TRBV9,CASSGGTPHEQFF,TGTGCCAGCAGCGGCGGGACTCCCCATGAGCAGTTCTTC
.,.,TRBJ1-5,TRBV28,CASSFPPPGALNQPQHF,TGTGCCAGCAGTTTCCCTCCCCCAGGCGCCCTCAATCAGCCCCAGCATTTT
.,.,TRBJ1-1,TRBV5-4,CASSLGQVTEAFF,TGTGCCAGCAGCTTGGGGCAGGTCACTGAAGCTTTCTTT